The rows below give T cell receptor beta chains drawn from one sample of a study of cytomegalovirus exposure and HLA in healthy donors. TCRdb's copy holds only in-frame clones and misses some; the assay was immunoSEQ multiplex PCR. The sample includes over 200,000 clones, around 88% of them seen just once. What was sequenced was PBMCs. The receptors stem from a woman aged 18-30 years in good health and CMV-seronegative. Both conserved end residues are part of each CDR3. Each record gives: J gene, D gene, V gene, CDR3 protein. A D gene is named only where the DNA matches it firmly.

J gene: TRBJ2-3
D gene: NA
V gene: TRBV4-2
CDR3 protein: CASSQDVSRRDSTDTQYF

J gene: TRBJ2-7
D gene: TRBD1
V gene: TRBV28
CDR3 protein: CASSRWTGLYEQYF

J gene: TRBJ2-7
D gene: NA
V gene: TRBV5-4
CDR3 protein: CASSGLGYEQYF

J gene: TRBJ2-7
D gene: TRBD2
V gene: TRBV28
CDR3 protein: CASSLCGRLAGGLPSYEQYF

J gene: TRBJ2-2
D gene: TRBD2
V gene: TRBV30
CDR3 protein: CAWSGDWTSGSSLRNTGELFF

J gene: TRBJ2-5
D gene: NA
V gene: TRBV2
CDR3 protein: CASSGTAYQETQYF

J gene: TRBJ2-2
D gene: NA
V gene: TRBV29-1
CDR3 protein: CSVRTANTGELFF

J gene: TRBJ2-5
D gene: NA
V gene: TRBV29-1
CDR3 protein: CSSWTARETQYF

J gene: TRBJ2-3
D gene: TRBD1
V gene: TRBV28
CDR3 protein: CATWTGDTQYF

J gene: TRBJ1-3
D gene: NA
V gene: TRBV4-1
CDR3 protein: CASSQVRGSGNTIYF

J gene: TRBJ2-1
D gene: TRBD2
V gene: TRBV15
CDR3 protein: CATSAESAGGAYNEQFF

J gene: TRBJ2-7
D gene: NA
V gene: TRBV7-8
CDR3 protein: CASSGSQEDEQYF

J gene: TRBJ2-1
D gene: NA
V gene: TRBV30
CDR3 protein: CAWSPLGLFNEQFF

J gene: TRBJ2-1
D gene: TRBD1
V gene: TRBV2
CDR3 protein: CASSADRGREQFF

J gene: TRBJ1-1
D gene: NA
V gene: TRBV4-2
CDR3 protein: CASKSYFAEAFF

J gene: TRBJ2-2
D gene: NA
V gene: TRBV28
CDR3 protein: CASSTLHRAGELFF